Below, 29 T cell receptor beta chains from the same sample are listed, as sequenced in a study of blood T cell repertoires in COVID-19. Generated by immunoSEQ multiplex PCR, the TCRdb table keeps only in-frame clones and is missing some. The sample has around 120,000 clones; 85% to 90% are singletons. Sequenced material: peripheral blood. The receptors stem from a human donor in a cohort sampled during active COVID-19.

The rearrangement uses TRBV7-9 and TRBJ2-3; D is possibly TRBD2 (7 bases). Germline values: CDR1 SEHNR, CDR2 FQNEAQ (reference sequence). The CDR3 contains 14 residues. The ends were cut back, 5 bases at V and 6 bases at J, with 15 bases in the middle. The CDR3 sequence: CASSLAGAWDTQYF. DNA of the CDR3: TGTGCCAGCAGCCTCGCGGGGGCGTGGGATACGCAGTATTTT.

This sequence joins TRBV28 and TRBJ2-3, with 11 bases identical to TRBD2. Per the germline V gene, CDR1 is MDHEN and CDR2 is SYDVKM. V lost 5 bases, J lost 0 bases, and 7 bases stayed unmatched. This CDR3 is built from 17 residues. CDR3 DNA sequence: TGTGCCAGCAGTCCCCTCAGACTAGCGGGGAGCACAGATACGCAGTATTTT. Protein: CASSPLRLAGSTDTQYF.

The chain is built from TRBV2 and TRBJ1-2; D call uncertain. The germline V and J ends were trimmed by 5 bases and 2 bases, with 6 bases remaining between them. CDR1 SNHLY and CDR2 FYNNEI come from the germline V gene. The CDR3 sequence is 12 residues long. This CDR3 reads CASSLSNYGYTF. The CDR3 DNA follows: TGTGCCAGCAGTTTATCGAACTATGGCTACACCTTC.

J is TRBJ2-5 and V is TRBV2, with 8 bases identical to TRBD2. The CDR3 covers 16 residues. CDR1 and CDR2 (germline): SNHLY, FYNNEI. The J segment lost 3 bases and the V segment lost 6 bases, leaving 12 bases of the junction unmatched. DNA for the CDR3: TGTGCCAGCAGGGGTCTAGCGGGCCGAAGAGAAGAGACCCAGTACTTC. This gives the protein CASRGLAGRREETQYF.

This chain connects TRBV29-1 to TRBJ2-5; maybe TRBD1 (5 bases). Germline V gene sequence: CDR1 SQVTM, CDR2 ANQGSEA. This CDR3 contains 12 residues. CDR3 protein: CSVDGAQETQYF. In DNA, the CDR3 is TGCAGTGTAGATGGGGCGCAAGAGACCCAGTACTTC.

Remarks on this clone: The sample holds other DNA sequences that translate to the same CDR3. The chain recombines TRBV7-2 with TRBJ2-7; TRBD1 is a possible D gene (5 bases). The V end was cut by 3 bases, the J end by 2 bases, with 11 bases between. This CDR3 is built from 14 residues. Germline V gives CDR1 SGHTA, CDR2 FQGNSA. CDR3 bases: TGTGCCAGCAGCTTGGGAACAGGCCCCTACGAGCAGTACTTC. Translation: CASSLGTGPYEQYF.

The CDR3 DNA reads as TGTGCCAGCAGCCCCCAGACAGGGCCCCAAGAGACCCAGTACTTC. It translates to CASSPQTGPQETQYF. The chain recombines TRBV7-6 with TRBJ2-5; 7 bases match TRBD1. CDR1 and CDR2 (germline): SGHVS, FNYEAQ. CDR3 size: 15 residues. The V segment lost 5 bases and the J segment 1 base; nucleotides outside the gene matches: 7.

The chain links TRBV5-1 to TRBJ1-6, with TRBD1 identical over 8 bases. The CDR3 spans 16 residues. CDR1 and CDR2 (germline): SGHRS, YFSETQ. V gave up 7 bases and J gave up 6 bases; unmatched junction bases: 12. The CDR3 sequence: CASGLGQGPSNSPLHF. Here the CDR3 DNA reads TGCGCCAGCGGACTCGGACAGGGCCCGTCTAATTCACCCCTCCACTTT.

CDR3 DNA: TGCAGCGCTCGGGAAGGGGGTACCAATCAGCCCCAGCATTTT. It specifies CSAREGGTNQPQHF. The rearrangement joins TRBV29-1 to TRBJ1-5; the D gene is possibly TRBD1 (6 bases). The V gene lost 7 bases and the J gene lost 3 bases, with 16 bases spanning the gap. The CDR3 is 14 amino acids. Germline-derived CDR1 and CDR2 are SQVTM and ANQGSEA.

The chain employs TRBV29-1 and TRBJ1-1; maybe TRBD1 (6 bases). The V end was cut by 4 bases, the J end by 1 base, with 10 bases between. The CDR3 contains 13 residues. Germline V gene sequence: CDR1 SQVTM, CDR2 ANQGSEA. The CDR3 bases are TGCAGCGTTGCAGCACAGGGGAACACTGAAGCTTTCTTT. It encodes CSVAAQGNTEAFF.

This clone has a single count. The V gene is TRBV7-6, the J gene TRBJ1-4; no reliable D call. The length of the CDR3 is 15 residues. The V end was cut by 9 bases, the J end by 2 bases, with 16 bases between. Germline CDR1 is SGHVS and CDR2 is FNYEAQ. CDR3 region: CASALNWATNEKLFF. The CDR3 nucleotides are TGTGCCAGTGCCCTAAATTGGGCTACTAATGAAAAACTGTTTTTT.

The CDR3 DNA is TGCGCCAGCAGCCTAGGGGGTGCAGATACGCAGTATTTT. As protein: CASSLGGADTQYF. The chain joins TRBV4-1 to TRBJ2-3; possibly TRBD1 for D (6 bases). The V gene's germline CDR1 is MGHRA and CDR2 YSYEKL. Between the trimmed V and J ends, which lost 4 bases and 4 bases, there was a span of 9 bases. This CDR3 spans 13 amino acids.

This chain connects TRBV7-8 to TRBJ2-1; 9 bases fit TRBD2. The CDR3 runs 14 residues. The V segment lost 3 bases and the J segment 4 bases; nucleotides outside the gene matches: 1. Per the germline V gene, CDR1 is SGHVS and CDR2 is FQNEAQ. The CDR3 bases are TGTGCCAGCAGCTTGGCGGGGGGGTACAATGAGCAGTTCTTC. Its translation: CASSLAGGYNEQFF.

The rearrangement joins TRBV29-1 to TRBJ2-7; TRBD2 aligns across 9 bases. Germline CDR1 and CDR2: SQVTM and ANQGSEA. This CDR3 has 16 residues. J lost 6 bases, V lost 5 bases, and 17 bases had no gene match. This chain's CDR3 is CSVRVRLAGFIAEQYF. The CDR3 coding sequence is TGCAGCGTTCGGGTTCGGCTAGCGGGATTTATTGCCGAGCAGTACTTC.

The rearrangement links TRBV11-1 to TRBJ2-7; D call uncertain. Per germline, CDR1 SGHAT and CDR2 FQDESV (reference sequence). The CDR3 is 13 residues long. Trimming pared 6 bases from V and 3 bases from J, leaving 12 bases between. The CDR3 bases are TGTGCCAGCAGATTCGGCGAGGACTACGAGCAGTACTTC. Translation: CASRFGEDYEQYF.

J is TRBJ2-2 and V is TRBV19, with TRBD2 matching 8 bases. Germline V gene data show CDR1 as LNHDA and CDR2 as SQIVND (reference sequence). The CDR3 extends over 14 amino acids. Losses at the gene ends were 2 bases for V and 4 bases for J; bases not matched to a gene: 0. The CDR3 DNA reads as TGTGCCAGTAGTATAAGCGGGAGCACCGGGGAGCTGTTTTTT. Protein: CASSISGSTGELFF.

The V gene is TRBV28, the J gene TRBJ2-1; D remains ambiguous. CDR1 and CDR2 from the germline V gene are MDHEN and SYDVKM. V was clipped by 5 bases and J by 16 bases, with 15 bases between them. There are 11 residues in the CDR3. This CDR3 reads CASSIPRGKFF. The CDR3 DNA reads TGTGCCAGCAGTATTCCGCGCGGCAAATTCTTC.

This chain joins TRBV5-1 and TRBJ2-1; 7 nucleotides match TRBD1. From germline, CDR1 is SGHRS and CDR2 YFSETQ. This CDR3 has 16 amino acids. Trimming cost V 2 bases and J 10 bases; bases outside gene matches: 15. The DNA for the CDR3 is TGCGCCAGCAGCTTTGGGGAGACAGGGTACCCTGCCGAGCAGTTCTTC. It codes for CASSFGETGYPAEQFF.

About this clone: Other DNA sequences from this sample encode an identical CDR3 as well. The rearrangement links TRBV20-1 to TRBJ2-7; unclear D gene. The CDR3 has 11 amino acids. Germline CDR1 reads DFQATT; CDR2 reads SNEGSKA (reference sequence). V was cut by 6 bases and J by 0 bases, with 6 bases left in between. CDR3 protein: CSALASYEQYF. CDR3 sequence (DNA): TGCAGTGCACTTGCCTCCTACGAGCAGTACTTC.

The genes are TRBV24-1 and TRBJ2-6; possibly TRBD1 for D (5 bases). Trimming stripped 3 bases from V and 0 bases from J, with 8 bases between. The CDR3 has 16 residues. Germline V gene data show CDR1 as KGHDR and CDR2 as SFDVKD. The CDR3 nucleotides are TGTGCCACCAGTGATACCGACAGCTCTGGGGCCAACGTCCTGACTTTC. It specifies CATSDTDSSGANVLTF.

CDR3 nucleotide sequence: TGTGCCAGCAGCCAAGAAAGCGGAGCCTCCTACGAGCAGTACTTC. Residues: CASSQESGASYEQYF. This chain uses TRBV4-2 with TRBJ2-7, with D maybe TRBD2 (5 bases). The CDR3 consists of 15 residues. Trimming pared 0 bases from V and 0 bases from J, leaving 9 bases between. Germline CDR1 reads LGHNA; CDR2 reads YNFKEQ.

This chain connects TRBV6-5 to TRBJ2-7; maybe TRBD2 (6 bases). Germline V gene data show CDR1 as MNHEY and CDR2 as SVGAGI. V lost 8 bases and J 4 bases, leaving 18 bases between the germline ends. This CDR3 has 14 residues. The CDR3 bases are TGTGCCAGCGGCTTCGACCCTGGGGGGTACGAGCAGTACTTC. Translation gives CASGFDPGGYEQYF.

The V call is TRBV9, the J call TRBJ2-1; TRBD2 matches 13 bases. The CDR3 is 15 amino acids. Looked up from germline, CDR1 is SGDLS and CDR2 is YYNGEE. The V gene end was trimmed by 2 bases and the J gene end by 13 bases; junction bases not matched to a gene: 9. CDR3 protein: CASSVTSGGTTGQFF. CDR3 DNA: TGTGCCAGCAGCGTGACTAGCGGGGGGACGACGGGCCAGTTCTTC.

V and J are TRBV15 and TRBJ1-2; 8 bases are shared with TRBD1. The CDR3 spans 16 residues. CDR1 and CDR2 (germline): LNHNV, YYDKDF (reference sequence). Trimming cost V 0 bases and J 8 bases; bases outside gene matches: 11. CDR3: CATSRDLETGVGGYTF. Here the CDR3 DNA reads TGTGCCACCAGCAGAGATCTTGAGACAGGGGTAGGCGGCTACACCTTC.

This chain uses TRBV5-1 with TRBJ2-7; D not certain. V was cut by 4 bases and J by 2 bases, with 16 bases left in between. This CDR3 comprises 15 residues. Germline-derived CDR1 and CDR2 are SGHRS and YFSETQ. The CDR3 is CASSPGYPYTYEQYF. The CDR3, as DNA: TGCGCCAGCAGCCCAGGTTACCCCTACACCTACGAGCAGTACTTC.

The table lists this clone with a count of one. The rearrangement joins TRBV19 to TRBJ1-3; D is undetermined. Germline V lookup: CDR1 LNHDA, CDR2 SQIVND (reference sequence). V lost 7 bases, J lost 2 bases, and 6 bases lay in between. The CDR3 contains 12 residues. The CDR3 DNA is TGTGCCAGTACGGAGACTGGAAACACCATATATTTT. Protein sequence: CASTETGNTIYF.

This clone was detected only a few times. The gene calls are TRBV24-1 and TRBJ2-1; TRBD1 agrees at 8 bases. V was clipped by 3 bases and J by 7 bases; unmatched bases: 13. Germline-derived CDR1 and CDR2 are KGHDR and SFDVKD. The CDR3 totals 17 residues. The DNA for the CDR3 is TGTGCCACCAGTGATAAGACCCCGGGACAGGTGATAAATGAGCAGTTCTTC. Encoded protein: CATSDKTPGQVINEQFF.

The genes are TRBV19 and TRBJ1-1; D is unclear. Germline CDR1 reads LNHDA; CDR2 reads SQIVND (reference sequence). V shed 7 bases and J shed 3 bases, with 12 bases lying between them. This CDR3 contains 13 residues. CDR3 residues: CASTQTSDTEAFF. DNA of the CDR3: TGTGCCAGTACTCAAACCAGTGACACTGAAGCTTTCTTT.

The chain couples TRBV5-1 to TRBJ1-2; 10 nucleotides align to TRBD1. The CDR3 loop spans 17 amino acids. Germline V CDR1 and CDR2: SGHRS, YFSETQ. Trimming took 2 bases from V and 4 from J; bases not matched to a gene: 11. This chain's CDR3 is CASSFDPPGQGSYGYTF. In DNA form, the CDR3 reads TGCGCCAGCAGCTTTGACCCCCCGGGACAGGGGAGCTATGGCTACACCTTC.